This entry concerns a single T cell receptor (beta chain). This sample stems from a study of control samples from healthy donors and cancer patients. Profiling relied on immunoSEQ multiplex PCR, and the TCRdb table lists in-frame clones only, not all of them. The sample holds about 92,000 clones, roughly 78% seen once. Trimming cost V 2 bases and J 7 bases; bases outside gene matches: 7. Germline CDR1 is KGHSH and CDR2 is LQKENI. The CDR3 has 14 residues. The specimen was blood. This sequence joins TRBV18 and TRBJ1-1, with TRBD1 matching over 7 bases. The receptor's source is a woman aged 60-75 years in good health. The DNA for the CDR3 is TGTGCCAGCTCACCAGGGACAGCGAGGGATGAAGCTTTCTTT. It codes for CASSPGTARDEAFF.